Below, 15 T cell receptor beta chains from the same sample are listed, as sequenced in a study of vaccination effects on CD4 cells after COVID-19. Antigen specificity for these receptors is unknown. Antigen-specific CD4+ T cells were expanded (with viral peptide pools) by the ViraFEST assay ahead of sequencing. Following culture for approximately ten days, CD4+ T cells were isolated. PCR showed that the person got SARS-CoV-2 infection at some point between March and December 2020. BNT162b2 vaccine or mRNA-1273 vaccine was given to participants in two doses. Generated by immunoSEQ multiplex PCR, the TCRdb table keeps only in-frame clones and is missing some. This table has 13,000 to 15,000 clones, about 74% appearing once. The source was CD4+ T cells from PBMCs cultured with HCoV-NL63 spike peptides, collected after COVID-19 vaccination. These receptors all come from a human donor who had a prior SARS-CoV-2 infection.

The genes are TRBV30 and TRBJ1-1; D gene unclear. CDR1 and CDR2 from the germline V gene are GTSNPN and SVGIG (reference sequence). This CDR3 region has 11 residues. Trimming removed 4 bases at V and 3 bases at J, with 6 bases between. CDR3 protein: CAWMSYTEAFF. The CDR3 region has the DNA TGTGCCTGGATGTCATACACTGAAGCTTTCTTT.

The CDR3 spells CASSWGPTLGGDTQYF. The CDR3 nucleotides read TGTGCCAGCAGCTGGGGCCCAACTCTAGGGGGGGATACGCAGTATTTT. The rearrangement links TRBV5-6 to TRBJ2-3; D is possibly TRBD1 or TRBD2 (6 bases each). Trimming took 3 bases from V and 6 from J, leaving 20 bases between them. The CDR3 has 16 residues. Germline V gene sequence: CDR1 SGHDT, CDR2 YYEEEE.

The chain links TRBV30 to TRBJ1-1, with D hard to call. V was trimmed by 3 bases and J by 6 bases, leaving 14 bases between them. CDR1 and CDR2 from the germline V gene are GTSNPN and SVGIG (reference sequence). The CDR3 has 13 amino acids. The chain's CDR3 is CAWRIPLPAEAFF. CDR3 DNA: TGTGCCTGGAGAATTCCTCTTCCCGCTGAAGCTTTCTTT.

This chain links TRBV30 with TRBJ2-1; the D is unclear. V was trimmed by 0 bases and J by 7 bases, leaving 7 bases between them. The CDR3 spans 12 residues. Germline V gene data show CDR1 as GTSNPN and CDR2 as SVGIG (reference sequence). The CDR3 loop is CAWSVLGNEQFF. The CDR3, as DNA: TGTGCCTGGAGTGTACTGGGGAATGAGCAGTTCTTC. The full variable domain, in which reference TRBV30 and TRBJ2-1 provide the parts outside the CDR3, is SQTIHQWPATLVQPVGSPLSLECTVEGTSNPNLYWYRQAAGRGLQLLFYSVGIGQISSEVPQNLSASRPQDRQFILSSKKLLLSDSGFYLCAWSVLGNEQFFGPGTRLTVL.

V usage is TRBV18 and J usage is TRBJ1-1; D unclear. Germline loops: CDR1 KGHSH, CDR2 LQKENI. V lost 5 bases to trimming and J lost 5 bases, with 9 bases between them. There are 12 residues in the CDR3. The CDR3 reads CASSTVGTEAFF. CDR3 nucleotide sequence: TGTGCCAGCTCAACGGTGGGGACTGAAGCTTTCTTT.

The V call is TRBV18, the J call TRBJ2-2; 7 bases align to TRBD2. With V trimmed by 4 bases and J by 4 bases, 15 bases remained unmatched. The CDR3 is 18 residues long. Germline V gene lookup returns CDR1 KGHSH and CDR2 LQKENI. The CDR3 coding sequence is TGTGCCAGCTCACTCACCCGGCTAGCGGCTTTTGGCACCGGGGAGCTGTTTTTT. Amino acids: CASSLTRLAAFGTGELFF.

The chain has TRBV4-3 and TRBJ1-3; TRBD1 might be the D (6 bases). With 2 bases removed from V and 2 bases from J, the gap between germline ends came to 13 bases. In germline, CDR1 is LGHNA, CDR2 YSLEER. This CDR3 is 16 amino acids long. The CDR3 region is CASSQTPQGTGNTIYF. CDR3 DNA: TGCGCCAGCAGCCAAACCCCGCAGGGGACTGGAAACACCATATATTTT.

This clone was recorded once. This chain connects TRBV5-5 to TRBJ1-5, with a weak D call TRBD1 (5 bases). Germline V CDR1 and CDR2: SGHKS, YYEKEE (reference sequence). The CDR3 length is 15 residues. V was trimmed by 3 bases and J by 2 bases, leaving 12 bases between them. For the CDR3, the DNA is TGTGCCAGCAGCTGGGGGGTCGGGGGCAATCAGCCCCAGCATTTT. Protein product: CASSWGVGGNQPQHF.

This clone was seen a single time. This chain connects TRBV5-5 to TRBJ2-7, with 10 nucleotides matching TRBD1. V lost 4 bases, J lost 2 bases, and 9 bases stayed unmatched. CDR3 length: 16 amino acids. Germline lookup yields CDR1 SGHKS and CDR2 YYEKEE (reference sequence). CDR3 DNA: TGTGCCAGCAGCACGACCGGGACAGGGGCCACCTACGAGCAGTACTTC. Amino acid sequence: CASSTTGTGATYEQYF.

The gene calls are TRBV5-1 and TRBJ2-5, with 7 bases matching TRBD1. CDR1 and CDR2 from the germline V gene are SGHRS and YFSETQ. Germline trimming cut 2 bases from V and 3 bases from J; bases unmatched to any gene: 7. The CDR3 has 15 residues. This CDR3 reads CASSLWTGREETQYF. The DNA of the CDR3 is TGCGCCAGCAGCTTATGGACAGGTCGTGAAGAGACCCAGTACTTC.

The V gene is TRBV6-2 or TRBV6-3, the J gene TRBJ1-2, with D possibly matching TRBD1 (6 bases). CDR3 size: 16 residues. Between the trimmed V and J ends, which lost 4 bases and 2 bases, there was a span of 17 bases. Germline values: CDR1 MNHEY, CDR2 SVGEGT. The CDR3 coding sequence is TGTGCCAGCAGTTGGAAGAGGACAGCACCAAACTATGGCTACACCTTC. Translated, it gives CASSWKRTAPNYGYTF.

The chain joins TRBV10-3 to TRBJ2-5; no clear D. Trimming left V 0 bases short and J 0 bases short, with 2 bases between. Germline CDR1 and CDR2: ENHRY and SYGVKD. This CDR3 has 13 residues. The CDR3 nucleotides are TGTGCCATCAGTGAGTCGTACCAAGAGACCCAGTACTTC. Amino acid sequence: CAISESYQETQYF.

The chain has TRBV6-2 or TRBV6-3 and TRBJ2-5, with TRBD2 matching 12 bases. J was trimmed by 2 bases and V by 6 bases; bases with no gene match: 16. The length of the CDR3 is 19 residues. Germline V gene sequence: CDR1 MNHEY, CDR2 SVGEGT. In nucleotides, the CDR3 is TGTGCCAGCAGCCTCATTCTAGCGGGAGGGCTTGGAGATCAAGAGACCCAGTACTTC. It encodes CASSLILAGGLGDQETQYF.

The chain combines TRBV7-2 with TRBJ1-2; 7 bases are a match to TRBD1. The CDR3 covers 14 residues. The germline V gene has CDR1 SGHTA and CDR2 FQGNSA. The ends lost 5 bases at V and 3 bases at J; junction bases unmatched: 6. As DNA, the CDR3 is TGTGCCAGCAGCACAGGGGTCGGGTACTATGGCTACACCTTC. Translated: CASSTGVGYYGYTF.

The J gene is TRBJ1-2, the V gene TRBV5-4; D unclear. CDR1 is SGHNT and CDR2 is YYREEE in the germline V gene (reference sequence). V was shortened by 0 bases and J by 7 bases, with 10 bases between the two germline ends. This CDR3 is built from 13 residues. CDR3 amino acids: CASSLGEGGGYTF. In DNA, the CDR3 is TGTGCCAGCAGCTTGGGGGAGGGAGGTGGCTACACCTTC.